This T cell receptor beta chain was profiled in a study of blood T cell repertoires in COVID-19. The CDR3 is made up of 13 amino acids. V gave up 6 bases and J gave up 10 bases; unmatched junction bases: 10. Germline V gives CDR1 MNHEY, CDR2 SVGAGI. Seattle patients were enrolled during active infection and followed longitudinally. Generated by immunoSEQ multiplex PCR, the TCRdb table keeps only in-frame clones and is missing some. The table shows roughly 410,000 clones, with roughly 90% occurring only once. This clone turned up a few times. Sequencing input: peripheral blood. This sequence joins TRBV6-5 and TRBJ2-7; 9 bases line up with TRBD1. The receptor was derived from a woman between 40 and 50 years old with COVID-19, enrolled during active disease. The CDR3 spells CASRSTGTGSQYF. CDR3 nucleotide sequence: TGTGCCAGCAGGAGTACCGGGACAGGGAGTCAGTACTTC.